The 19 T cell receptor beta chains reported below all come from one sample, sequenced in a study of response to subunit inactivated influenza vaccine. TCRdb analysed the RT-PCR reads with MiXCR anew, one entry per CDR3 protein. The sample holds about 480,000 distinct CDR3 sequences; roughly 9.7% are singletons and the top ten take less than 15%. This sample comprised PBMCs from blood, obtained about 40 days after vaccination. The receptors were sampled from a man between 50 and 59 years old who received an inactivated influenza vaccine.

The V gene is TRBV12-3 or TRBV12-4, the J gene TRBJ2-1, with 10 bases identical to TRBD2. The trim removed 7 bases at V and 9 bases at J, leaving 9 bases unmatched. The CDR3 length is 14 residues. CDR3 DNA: TGTGCCAGCACCTCTAGCGGGAGCCCATCTGAGCAGTTCTTC. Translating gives CASTSSGSPSEQFF.

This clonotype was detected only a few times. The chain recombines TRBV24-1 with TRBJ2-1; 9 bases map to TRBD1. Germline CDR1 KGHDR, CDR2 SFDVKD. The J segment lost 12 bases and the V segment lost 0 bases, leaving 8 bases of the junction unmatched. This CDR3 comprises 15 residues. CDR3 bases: TGTGCCACCAGTGATTTGACAGGGGGCGGCTTAATGCAGTTCTTC. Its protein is CATSDLTGGGLMQFF.

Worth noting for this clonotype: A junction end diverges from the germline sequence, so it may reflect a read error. The CDR3 sequence is CCADAVKDTQYF. The CDR3 coding sequence is TGCTGTGCTGACGCGGTAAAAGATACGCAGTATTTT. The chain carries TRBV20-1 and TRBJ2-3; D uncertain. The CDR3 loop spans 12 amino acids. The V gene's germline CDR1 is DFQATT and CDR2 SNEGSKA (reference sequence).

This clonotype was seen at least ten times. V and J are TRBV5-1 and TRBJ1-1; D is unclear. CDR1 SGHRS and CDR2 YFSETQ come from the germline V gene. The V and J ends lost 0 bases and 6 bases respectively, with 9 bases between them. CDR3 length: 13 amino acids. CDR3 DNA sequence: TGCGCCAGCAGCTTGGCCGCTGGACCTGAAGCTTTCTTT. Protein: CASSLAAGPEAFF.

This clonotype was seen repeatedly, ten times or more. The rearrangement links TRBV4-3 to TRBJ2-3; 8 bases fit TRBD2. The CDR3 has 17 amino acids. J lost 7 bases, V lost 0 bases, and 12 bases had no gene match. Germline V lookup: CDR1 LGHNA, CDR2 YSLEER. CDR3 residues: CASSQDEAAGGLNTQYF. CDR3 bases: TGCGCCAGCAGCCAAGATGAAGCGGCGGGAGGCCTAAATACGCAGTATTTT.

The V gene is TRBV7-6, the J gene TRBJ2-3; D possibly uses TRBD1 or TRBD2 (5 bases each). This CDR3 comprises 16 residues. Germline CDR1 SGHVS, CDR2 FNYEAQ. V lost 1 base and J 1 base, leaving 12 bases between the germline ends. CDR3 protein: CASSLVKGTGTDTQYF. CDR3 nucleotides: TGTGCCAGCAGCTTAGTGAAGGGGACCGGCACAGATACGCAGTATTTT. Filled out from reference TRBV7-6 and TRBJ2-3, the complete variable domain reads GAGVSQSPRYKVTKRGQDVALRCDPISGHVSLYWYRQALGQGPEFLTYFNYEAQQDKSGLPNDRFSAERPEGSISTLTIQRTEQRDSAMYRCASSLVKGTGTDTQYFGPGTRLTVL.

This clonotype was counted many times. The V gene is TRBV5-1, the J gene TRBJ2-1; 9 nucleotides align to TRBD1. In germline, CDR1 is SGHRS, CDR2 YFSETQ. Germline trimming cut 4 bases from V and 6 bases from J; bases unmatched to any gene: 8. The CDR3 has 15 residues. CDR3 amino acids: CASSPRTGDGNEQFF. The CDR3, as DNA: TGCGCCAGCAGCCCGAGGACAGGGGACGGCAATGAGCAGTTCTTC.

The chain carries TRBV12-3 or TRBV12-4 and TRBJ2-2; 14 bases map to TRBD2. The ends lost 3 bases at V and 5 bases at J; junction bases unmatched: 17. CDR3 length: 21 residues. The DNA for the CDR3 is TGTGCCAGCAGTTTCACGCTCTGGGCCGGGACTAGCGGGAGTTCGACCGGGGAGCTGTTTTTT. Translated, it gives CASSFTLWAGTSGSSTGELFF.

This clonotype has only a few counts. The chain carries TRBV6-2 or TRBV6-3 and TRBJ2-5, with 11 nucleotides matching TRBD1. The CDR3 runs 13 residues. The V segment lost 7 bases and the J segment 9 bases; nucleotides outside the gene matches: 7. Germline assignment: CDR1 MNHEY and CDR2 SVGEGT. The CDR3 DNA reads TGTGCCAGCACGGGGACAGGGGGGTTGTCCCAGTACTTC. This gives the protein CASTGTGGLSQYF.

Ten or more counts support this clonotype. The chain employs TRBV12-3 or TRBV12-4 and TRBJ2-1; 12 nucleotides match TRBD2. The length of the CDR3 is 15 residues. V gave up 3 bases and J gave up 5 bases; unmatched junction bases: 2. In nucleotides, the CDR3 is TGTGCCAGCAGTTTCTCTAGCGGGAGGGACAATGAGCAGTTCTTC. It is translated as CASSFSSGRDNEQFF.

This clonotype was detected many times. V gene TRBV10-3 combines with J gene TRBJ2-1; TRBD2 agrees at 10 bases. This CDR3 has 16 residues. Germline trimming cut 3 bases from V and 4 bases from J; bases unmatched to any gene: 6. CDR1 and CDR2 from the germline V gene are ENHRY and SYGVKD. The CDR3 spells CAISEGVSGRYNEQFF. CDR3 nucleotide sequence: TGTGCCATCAGTGAAGGTGTTAGCGGGAGGTACAATGAGCAGTTCTTC.

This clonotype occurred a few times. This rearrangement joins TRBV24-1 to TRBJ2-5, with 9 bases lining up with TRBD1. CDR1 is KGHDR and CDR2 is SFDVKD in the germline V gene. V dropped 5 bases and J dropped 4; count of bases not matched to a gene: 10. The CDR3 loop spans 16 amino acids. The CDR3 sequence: CATSVSTGTGLETQYF. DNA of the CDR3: TGTGCCACCAGTGTCTCAACGGGGACAGGGTTAGAGACCCAGTACTTC.

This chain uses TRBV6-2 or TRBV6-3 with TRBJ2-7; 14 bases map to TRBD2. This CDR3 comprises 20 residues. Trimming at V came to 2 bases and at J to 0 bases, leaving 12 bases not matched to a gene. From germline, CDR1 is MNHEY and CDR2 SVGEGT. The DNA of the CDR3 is TGTGCCAGCAGTTACCACACGGGACTAGCGGGGGCCCCCTTCTCCTACGAGCAGTACTTC. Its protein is CASSYHTGLAGAPFSYEQYF.

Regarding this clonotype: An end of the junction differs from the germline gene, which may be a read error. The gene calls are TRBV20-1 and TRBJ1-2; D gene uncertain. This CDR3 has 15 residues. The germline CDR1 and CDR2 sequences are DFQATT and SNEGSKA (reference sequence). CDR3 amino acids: CSARDTITANYGYTF. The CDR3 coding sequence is TGCAGTGCTAGAGATACTATCACAGCTAATTATGGCTACACCTTC.

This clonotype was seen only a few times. CDR3 residues: CASSEGLAGGLKYF. The CDR3 DNA is TGTGCCAGCAGTGAAGGACTAGCGGGAGGTCTTAAGTACTTC. The chain joins TRBV2 to TRBJ2-4, with TRBD2 identical over 13 bases. The CDR3 is 14 amino acids. J lost 14 bases, V lost 1 base, and 5 bases had no gene match. Per the germline V gene, CDR1 is SNHLY and CDR2 is FYNNEI.

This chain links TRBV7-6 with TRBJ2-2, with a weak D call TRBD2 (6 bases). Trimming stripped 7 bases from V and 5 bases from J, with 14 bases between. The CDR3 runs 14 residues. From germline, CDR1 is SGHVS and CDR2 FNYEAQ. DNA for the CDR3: TGTGCCAGCACTATAGATGCGGGAACCGGGGAGCTGTTTTTT. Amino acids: CASTIDAGTGELFF.

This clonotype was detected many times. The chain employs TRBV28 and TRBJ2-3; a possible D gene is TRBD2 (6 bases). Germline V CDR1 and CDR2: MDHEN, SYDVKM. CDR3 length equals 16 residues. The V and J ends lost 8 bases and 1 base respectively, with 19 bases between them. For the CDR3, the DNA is TGTGCCAGCGACGGCCCGAGGCGGGGCCGCACAGATACGCAGTATTTT. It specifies CASDGPRRGRTDTQYF. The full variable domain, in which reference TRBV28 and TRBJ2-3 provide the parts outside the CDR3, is DVKVTQSSRYLVKRTGEKVFLECVQDMDHENMFWYRQDPGLGLRLIYFSYDVKMKEKGDIPEGYSVSREKKERFSLILESASTNQTSMYLCASDGPRRGRTDTQYFGPGTRLTVL.

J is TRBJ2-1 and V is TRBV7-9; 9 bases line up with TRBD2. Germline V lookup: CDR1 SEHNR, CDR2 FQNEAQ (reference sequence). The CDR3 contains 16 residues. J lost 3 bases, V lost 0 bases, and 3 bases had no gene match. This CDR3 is CASSLAVSGSYNEQFF. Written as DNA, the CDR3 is TGTGCCAGCAGCTTAGCGGTTAGCGGGAGCTACAATGAGCAGTTCTTC.

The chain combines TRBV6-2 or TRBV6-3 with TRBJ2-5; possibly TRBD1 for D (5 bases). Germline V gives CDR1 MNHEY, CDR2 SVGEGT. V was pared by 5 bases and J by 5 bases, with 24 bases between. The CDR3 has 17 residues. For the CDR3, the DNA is TGTGCCAGCAGTCCATCCTCTGGAGAAGGGGCATGGGAGACCCAGTACTTC. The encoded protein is CASSPSSGEGAWETQYF.